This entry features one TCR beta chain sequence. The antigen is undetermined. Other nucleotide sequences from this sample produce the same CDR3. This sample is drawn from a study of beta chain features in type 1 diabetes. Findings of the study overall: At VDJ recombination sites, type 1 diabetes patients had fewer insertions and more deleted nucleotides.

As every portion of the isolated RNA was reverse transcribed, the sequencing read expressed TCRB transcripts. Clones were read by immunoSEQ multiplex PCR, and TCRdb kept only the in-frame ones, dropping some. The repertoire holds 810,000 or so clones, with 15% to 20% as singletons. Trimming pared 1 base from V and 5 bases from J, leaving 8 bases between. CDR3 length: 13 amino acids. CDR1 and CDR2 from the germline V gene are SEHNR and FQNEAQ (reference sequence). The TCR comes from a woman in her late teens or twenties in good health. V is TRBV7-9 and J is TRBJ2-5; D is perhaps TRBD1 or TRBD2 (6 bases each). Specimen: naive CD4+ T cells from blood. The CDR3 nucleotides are TGTGCCAGCAGCTTAGGAGGGGGGGAGACCCAGTACTTC. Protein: CASSLGGGETQYF.